This T cell receptor beta chain was obtained from a study of tumor-infiltrating lymphocytes in primary liver carcinoma. At the level of the study: Sample yields of productive TCRbeta reads, ranging from roughly 3.5 to 7.13 million, were similar across tissue types.

The authors made TCR beta cDNA from roughly 480 ng total RNA with a constant-region primer. ARM-PCR was slightly modified, and three nested multiplex PCR rounds with it gave rise to the TCR beta libraries. TRBV1-TRBV30 forward primers and a C-beta reverse primer were used in the first two PCR rounds, which each ran for about 10 cycles. TCRdb fed the multiplex PCR reads into MiXCR, producing one record per CDR3 protein. The sample yields 80,000 or so distinct CDR3 sequences, over 70% seen once. This clonotype was observed many times. The CDR3 covers 14 residues. CDR1 MNHNS and CDR2 SASEGT come from the germline V gene. The J segment lost 5 bases and the V segment lost 4 bases, leaving 5 bases of the junction unmatched. From roughly 20-30 mg of unsorted bulk tissue, DNA and RNA were co-extracted together.

The chain combines TRBV6-1 with TRBJ2-3, with 8 bases aligning to TRBD1. The TCR sequence derives from a woman aged 55-75 years with primary liver carcinoma and hepatitis B virus infection. Sample: liver tumor tissue from sampling region 4. The subset here: tumor region T4, right-lateral pole. CDR3 loop: CASSVRQGLDTQYF. The CDR3 DNA follows: TGTGCCAGCAGTGTCAGACAGGGGTTAGATACGCAGTATTTT.